This is a list of T cell receptor beta chains from one sample in a study of blood T cell repertoires in COVID-19. Sequencing used immunoSEQ multiplex PCR; TCRdb keeps in-frame clones, though not all of them. In the table there are about 160,000 clones, roughly 84% of which are singletons. Source material: PBMCs or T cells enriched from blood (not recorded which). The source of these receptors is a man in his sixties who had recovered from COVID-19. Each CDR3 is given with its conserved first and last residue. The D gene is left open where the match is weak. Expanded clones get a size class; other rows say once, few or many, or leave the size out.

TRBV2	TRBJ1-2	TRBD1	.	CASRPPYRDRVNYGYTF	TGTGCCAGCAGGCCTCCCTACCGGGACAGGGTTAACTATGGCTACACCTTC
TRBV19	TRBJ2-3	.	.	CASSIGAWGVTDTQYF	TGTGCCAGTAGTATAGGCGCGTGGGGGGTCACAGATACGCAGTATTTT
TRBV29-1	TRBJ1-3	.	.	CSVKGGPTSGNTIYF	TGCAGCGTTAAGGGAGGGCCGACCTCTGGAAACACCATATATTTT
TRBV7-6	TRBJ2-5	TRBD2	.	CASQGTSGPQETQYF	TGTGCCAGCCAAGGGACTAGCGGTCCCCAAGAGACCCAGTACTTC
TRBV2	TRBJ2-3	TRBD2	few	CASSERASGGADTQYF	TGTGCCAGCAGTGAAAGGGCTAGCGGGGGGGCAGATACGCAGTATTTT
TRBV7-9	TRBJ1-6	.	few	CASSPIILSSSYNSPLHF	TGTGCCAGCAGCCCTATAATACTCTCGAGCTCCTATAATTCACCCCTCCACTTT
TRBV27	TRBJ1-2	.	.	CASSWAQGEGYTF	TGTGCCAGCAGCTGGGCACAGGGTGAAGGCTACACCTTC
TRBV29-1	TRBJ1-1	.	.	CSARQTNTEAFF	TGCAGCGCAAGACAGACGAACACTGAAGCTTTCTTT
TRBV6-1	TRBJ1-2	.	.	CASSEGGNYGYTF	TGTGCCAGCAGTGAGGGGGGGAACTATGGCTACACCTTC
TRBV19	TRBJ1-5	.	.	CASSPSLGPQHF	TGTGCCAGTAGTCCGAGCCTCGGGCCCCAGCATTTT
TRBV19	TRBJ1-3	.	.	CASSAGLTFGNTIYF	TGTGCCAGTAGTGCGGGTCTCACGTTTGGAAACACCATATATTTT
TRBV28	TRBJ1-2	TRBD1	.	CASRPGQASYGYTF	TGTGCCAGCAGGCCAGGACAGGCCTCCTATGGCTACACCTTC
TRBV28	TRBJ2-5	TRBD2	.	CASSPMGGAGGSTQYF	TGTGCCAGCAGTCCCATGGGGGGAGCGGGGGGTTCGACCCAGTACTTC
TRBV10-3	TRBJ2-5	.	.	CAISERREETQYF	TGTGCCATCAGTGAAAGGCGGGAAGAGACCCAGTACTTC
TRBV28	TRBJ2-7	TRBD1	.	CASSPPGQGFRLPPYEQYF	TGTGCCAGCAGTCCGCCGGGACAGGGGTTCCGACTACCGCCCTACGAGCAGTACTTC
TRBV14	TRBJ2-5	TRBD2	few	CASSLSGGSETQYF	TGTGCCAGCAGCCTAAGCGGGGGTTCAGAGACCCAGTACTTC
TRBV10-3	TRBJ2-7	TRBD1	.	CAISERDRGSYEQYF	TGTGCCATCAGTGAGCGGGACAGGGGGAGCTACGAGCAGTACTTC
TRBV5-1	TRBJ1-1	.	.	CASSLAGLRTEAFF	TGCGCCAGCAGCTTGGCCGGGTTGCGAACTGAAGCTTTCTTT
TRBV27	TRBJ2-3	.	.	CASSSRFPTDTQYF	TGTGCCAGCAGTTCTCGGTTCCCCACAGATACGCAGTATTTT
TRBV9	TRBJ2-7	.	.	CASSARGTVSSYEQYF	TGTGCCAGCAGCGCAAGGGGGACGGTAAGCTCCTACGAGCAGTACTTC
TRBV27	TRBJ1-1	TRBD1	.	CASSSTGVYTEAFF	TGTGCCAGCAGTTCGACAGGGGTGTACACTGAAGCTTTCTTT
TRBV29-1	TRBJ2-3	.	.	CSAKNGLSGLTDTQYF	TGCAGCGCAAAAAATGGCCTCAGCGGGCTCACAGATACGCAGTATTTT
TRBV27	TRBJ1-2	TRBD1	.	CASSLQGVWVQGYTF	TGTGCCAGCAGTTTACAGGGGGTTTGGGTCCAAGGCTACACCTTC
TRBV28	TRBJ2-6	.	.	CASSPPQGAGANVLTF	TGTGCCAGCAGCCCACCCCAGGGCGCTGGGGCCAACGTCCTGACTTTC
TRBV30	TRBJ1-2	.	.	CAWISGTPTNYGYTF	TGTGCCTGGATCTCCGGGACACCGACTAACTATGGCTACACCTTC
TRBV6-5	TRBJ2-1	TRBD1	.	CASSSLPGQGSTEQFF	TGTGCCAGCAGTTCCCTCCCGGGACAGGGGTCAACTGAGCAGTTCTTC
TRBV10-3	TRBJ2-2	TRBD1	.	CAAGGTGNTGELFF	TGTGCCGCCGGCGGGACAGGGAACACCGGGGAGCTGTTTTTT
TRBV5-1	TRBJ2-7	TRBD1	.	CASRRQGSSYEQYF	TGCGCCAGCAGGAGACAGGGGTCCTCCTACGAGCAGTACTTC
TRBV10-3	TRBJ2-1	TRBD2	.	CAISGETSGRAINDDNEQFF	TGTGCCATCAGTGGTGAGACTAGCGGGAGGGCCATTAACGACGACAATGAGCAGTTCTTC
TRBV5-8	TRBJ2-3	.	.	CASSLGRTDTQYF	TGTGCCAGCAGCTTGGGTCGTACAGATACGCAGTATTTT
TRBV27	TRBJ1-2	TRBD1	.	CASSLFAQGGNYGYTF	TGTGCCAGCAGTTTATTTGCACAGGGGGGTAACTATGGCTACACCTTC
TRBV7-3	TRBJ2-1	TRBD2	.	CASSPPGSGRGDEQFF	TGTGCCAGCAGCCCTCCCGGGAGCGGGAGAGGTGATGAGCAGTTCTTC
TRBV6-5	TRBJ2-5	TRBD2	.	CASRLLAGLQETQYF	TGTGCCAGCAGACTACTAGCGGGCCTCCAAGAGACCCAGTACTTC
TRBV11-2	TRBJ1-2	TRBD1	.	CASSLQDRGGGYTF	TGTGCCAGCAGCTTACAGGACAGGGGGGGAGGCTACACCTTC
TRBV11-2	TRBJ2-7	.	.	CASSYVDRGSYEQYF	TGTGCCAGCAGCTATGTAGATCGGGGTTCCTACGAGCAGTACTTC
TRBV5-8	TRBJ1-5	.	.	CASSLGHRGQPQHF	TGTGCCAGCAGCTTGGGACACCGGGGGCAGCCCCAGCATTTT
TRBV25-1	TRBJ1-1	.	.	CASSGRTVPTEAFF	TGTGCCAGCAGTGGACGGACAGTGCCCACTGAAGCTTTCTTT